Listed below are T cell receptor beta chains from one sample, sequenced in a study of T-cell reconstitution after alpha-beta-depleted transplantation in children. TCRdb analysed the PCR reads with MiXCR anew, one entry per CDR3 protein. Among roughly 300,000 distinct CDR3 sequences listed, almost 10% were seen once. The source material was PBMCs from the stem cell graft donor, sampled from the stem cell graft. The receptors stem from a human donor who donated a stem cell graft to a child with SCID. Each CDR3 is given with its conserved first and last residue. D genes are given only for firm matches. Size is stated for part of the rows, as once, few or many counts, or as a class when the clone is expanded.

V gene: TRBV7-3
D gene: -
J gene: TRBJ2-3
clone size: few
CDR3 length: 14
CDR3 protein: CASSPGAFTDTQYF
CDR3 DNA: TGTGCCAGCAGCCCGGGGGCATTCACAGATACGCAGTATTTT

V gene: TRBV9
D gene: -
J gene: TRBJ2-2
clone size: -
CDR3 length: 17
CDR3 protein: CASSAPTRDANTGELFF
CDR3 DNA: TGTGCCAGCAGCGCCCCTACAAGGGACGCGAACACCGGGGAGCTGTTTTTT

V gene: TRBV6-1
D gene: -
J gene: TRBJ1-3
clone size: -
CDR3 length: 14
CDR3 protein: CASSAREGRNTIYF
CDR3 DNA: TGTGCCAGCAGTGCCAGGGAGGGCCGAAACACCATATATTTT

V gene: TRBV20-1
D gene: -
J gene: TRBJ2-3
clone size: few
CDR3 length: 15
CDR3 protein: CSARIRAGRTDTQYF
CDR3 DNA: TGCAGTGCTAGAATCCGGGCAGGCCGCACAGATACGCAGTATTTT

V gene: TRBV5-1
D gene: TRBD1
J gene: TRBJ2-3
clone size: many
CDR3 length: 14
CDR3 protein: CASSGGQGTDTQYF
CDR3 DNA: TGCGCCAGCAGCGGAGGACAGGGGACAGATACGCAGTATTTT

V gene: TRBV12-1
D gene: -
J gene: TRBJ2-3
clone size: -
CDR3 length: 17
CDR3 protein: CASSPGTSGGRGDTQYF
CDR3 DNA: TGTGCCAGCAGCCCCGGGACTAGCGGGGGGCGTGGAGATACGCAGTATTTT

V gene: TRBV6-1
D gene: -
J gene: TRBJ2-1
clone size: -
CDR3 length: 13
CDR3 protein: CASTPRGRVEQFF
CDR3 DNA: TGTGCCAGCACTCCTCGGGGGCGAGTAGAGCAGTTCTTC

V gene: TRBV11-3
D gene: -
J gene: TRBJ2-1
clone size: few
CDR3 length: 15
CDR3 protein: CASSLAGQRYNEQFF
CDR3 DNA: TGTGCCAGCAGCTTAGCAGGACAGCGGTACAATGAGCAGTTCTTC

V gene: TRBV12-3/TRBV12-4
D gene: -
J gene: TRBJ1-2
clone size: few
CDR3 length: 15
CDR3 protein: CASTPQIRGNYGYTF
CDR3 DNA: TGTGCCAGCACCCCCCAAATTCGTGGGAACTATGGCTACACCTTC

V gene: TRBV2
D gene: TRBD2
J gene: TRBJ2-1
clone size: few
CDR3 length: 15
CDR3 protein: CASSEDPSGGDEQFF
CDR3 DNA: TGTGCCAGCAGTGAAGACCCTAGCGGGGGGGATGAGCAGTTCTTC

V gene: TRBV7-9
D gene: TRBD2
J gene: TRBJ2-1
clone size: few
CDR3 length: 14
CDR3 protein: CASFGRGVHNEQFF
CDR3 DNA: TGTGCCAGCTTTGGGCGGGGGGTCCACAATGAGCAGTTCTTC

V gene: TRBV7-8
D gene: TRBD2
J gene: TRBJ2-1
clone size: few
CDR3 length: 14
CDR3 protein: CASSPQRGGNEQFF
CDR3 DNA: TGTGCCAGCAGCCCTCAGCGGGGGGGAAATGAGCAGTTCTTC

V gene: TRBV27
D gene: -
J gene: TRBJ1-2
clone size: -
CDR3 length: 12
CDR3 protein: CASSSTGNGYTF
CDR3 DNA: TGTGCCAGCAGTTCCACAGGGAATGGCTACACCTTC

V gene: TRBV7-6
D gene: -
J gene: TRBJ2-3
clone size: few
CDR3 length: 13
CDR3 protein: CASSLWAADTQYF
CDR3 DNA: TGTGCCAGCAGCTTATGGGCCGCAGATACGCAGTATTTT

V gene: TRBV13
D gene: -
J gene: TRBJ2-2
clone size: many
CDR3 length: 17
CDR3 protein: CASSPRRRGPYTGELFF
CDR3 DNA: TGTGCCAGCAGCCCGAGGCGACGGGGGCCTTACACCGGGGAGCTGTTTTTT

V gene: TRBV6-5
D gene: -
J gene: TRBJ1-4
clone size: many
CDR3 length: 17
CDR3 protein: CASSYDPARAINEKLFF
CDR3 DNA: TGTGCCAGCAGTTACGATCCAGCCAGGGCCATAAATGAAAAACTGTTTTTT

V gene: TRBV4-1
D gene: -
J gene: TRBJ1-2
clone size: -
CDR3 length: 10
CDR3 protein: CASRDIHYTF
CDR3 DNA: TGCGCCAGCAGGGACATCCACTACACCTTC

V gene: TRBV11-1
D gene: TRBD2
J gene: TRBJ2-1
clone size: few
CDR3 length: 18
CDR3 protein: CASSVLGAASGGRNEQFF
CDR3 DNA: TGTGCCAGCAGCGTACTTGGGGCCGCTAGCGGGGGGAGAAATGAGCAGTTCTTC

V gene: TRBV7-9
D gene: -
J gene: TRBJ2-2
clone size: many
CDR3 length: 16
CDR3 protein: CASSLAGTYTDWELFF
CDR3 DNA: TGTGCCAGCAGCTTAGCGGGGACTTATACCGACTGGGAGCTGTTTTTT

V gene: TRBV27
D gene: -
J gene: TRBJ1-4
clone size: many
CDR3 length: 15
CDR3 protein: CASSATTGLNEKLFF
CDR3 DNA: TGTGCCAGCAGTGCCACCACAGGCCTTAATGAAAAACTGTTTTTT

V gene: TRBV12-3/TRBV12-4
D gene: -
J gene: TRBJ1-1
clone size: many
CDR3 length: 11
CDR3 protein: CASSLGPEAFF
CDR3 DNA: TGTGCCAGCAGTTTAGGACCTGAAGCTTTCTTT

V gene: TRBV12-3/TRBV12-4
D gene: -
J gene: TRBJ2-7
clone size: many
CDR3 length: 14
CDR3 protein: CASTLGVSSYEQYF
CDR3 DNA: TGTGCCAGCACCCTAGGGGTTTCTTCCTACGAGCAGTACTTC

V gene: TRBV5-1
D gene: -
J gene: TRBJ2-5
clone size: -
CDR3 length: 14
CDR3 protein: CASMRDIAGETQYF
CDR3 DNA: TGCGCCAGCATGCGGGACATAGCGGGAGAGACCCAGTACTTC

V gene: TRBV6-1
D gene: TRBD1
J gene: TRBJ1-1
clone size: few
CDR3 length: 16
CDR3 protein: CASRQGLKQGNPEAFF
CDR3 DNA: TGTGCCAGCAGGCAAGGTCTGAAACAGGGGAATCCTGAAGCTTTCTTT

V gene: TRBV27
D gene: -
J gene: TRBJ1-3
clone size: few
CDR3 length: 13
CDR3 protein: CASSFGAGDTIYF
CDR3 DNA: TGTGCCAGCAGTTTTGGGGCAGGGGACACCATATATTTT

V gene: TRBV10-3
D gene: TRBD2
J gene: TRBJ2-1
clone size: many
CDR3 length: 14
CDR3 protein: CAIRTSGDNNEQFF
CDR3 DNA: TGTGCCATCAGGACTAGCGGGGATAACAATGAGCAGTTCTTC

V gene: TRBV6-1
D gene: -
J gene: TRBJ2-6
clone size: -
CDR3 length: 16
CDR3 protein: CASSQTQGPGANVLTF
CDR3 DNA: TGTGCCAGCAGCCAAACCCAGGGCCCTGGGGCCAACGTCCTGACTTTC

V gene: TRBV7-6
D gene: TRBD1
J gene: TRBJ1-4
clone size: -
CDR3 length: 15
CDR3 protein: CASLIRQGSGEKLFF
CDR3 DNA: TGTGCCAGCTTAATACGACAGGGGTCTGGTGAAAAACTGTTTTTT

V gene: TRBV12-3/TRBV12-4
D gene: -
J gene: TRBJ1-2
clone size: -
CDR3 length: 15
CDR3 protein: CASSLVNRPNYGYTF
CDR3 DNA: TGTGCCAGCAGTTTAGTTAACAGGCCGAACTATGGCTACACCTTC

V gene: TRBV20-1
D gene: TRBD1
J gene: TRBJ2-7
clone size: many
CDR3 length: 12
CDR3 protein: CSASQGAYEQYF
CDR3 DNA: TGCAGTGCTTCGCAGGGGGCCTACGAGCAGTACTTC

V gene: TRBV5-1
D gene: -
J gene: TRBJ2-2
clone size: few
CDR3 length: 15
CDR3 protein: CASSLAGQHTGELFF
CDR3 DNA: TGCGCCAGCAGCTTAGCGGGACAACACACCGGGGAGCTGTTTTTT